Each of the 13 T cell receptor beta chains below was sequenced from the same sample in a study of blood T cells in healthy people across ages. Combining a sample-barcoded 5' primer with a J-beta primer mix, a second PCR ran for roughly 6 to 11 cycles. In TCRdb, the 5' RACE reads were re-called with MiXCR into one record per CDR3 protein. The sample has approximately 2,000,000 distinct CDR3 sequences, approximately 40% seen once. The sequenced material came from blood. These receptors came from a human donor in good health.

This chain uses TRBV6-2 or TRBV6-3 with TRBJ2-1, with D unresolved. Germline-derived CDR1 and CDR2 are MNHEY and SVGEGT. This CDR3 has 13 residues. Trimming left V 6 bases short and J 7 bases short, with 13 bases between. Written as DNA, the CDR3 is TGTGCCAGCAGCCTAACCTTTGGTAATGAGCAGTTCTTC. Translating gives CASSLTFGNEQFF.

This chain joins TRBV5-1 and TRBJ2-1, with 11 nucleotides matching TRBD2. The CDR3 is 17 amino acids. Germline trimming cut 4 bases from V and 8 bases from J; bases unmatched to any gene: 14. Germline V lookup: CDR1 SGHRS, CDR2 YFSETQ. The CDR3, as DNA: TGCGCCAGCAGCCCCCAAACGCTAGCGGGGGGTAGGGATGAGCAGTTCTTC. It is translated as CASSPQTLAGGRDEQFF.

This clonotype was counted between two and nine times. V usage is TRBV7-9 and J usage is TRBJ1-6, with TRBD1 as a possible D gene (6 bases). CDR3 length: 14 amino acids. V dropped 4 bases and J dropped 3 bases, with 7 bases sitting between them. Germline loops: CDR1 SEHNR, CDR2 FQNEAQ (reference sequence). DNA for the CDR3: TGTGCCAGCAGCTGGACAGACTATAATTCACCCCTCCACTTT. Protein product: CASSWTDYNSPLHF.

This clonotype was detected only a few times. This chain joins TRBV5-6 and TRBJ2-4; D not certain. The J call may not be correct, given that the DNA end is closer to TRBJ2-7. The CDR3 runs 15 residues. The germline CDR1 and CDR2 sequences are SGHDT and YYEEEE. CDR3 residues: CASSLAGSGFYEQYF. CDR3 DNA sequence: TGTGCCAGCAGCTTGGCGGGTAGTGGGTTCTACGAGCAGTACTTC.

The V and J genes are TRBV28 and TRBJ1-5; D is unresolved. The CDR3 loop spans 14 amino acids. CDR1 is MDHEN and CDR2 is SYDVKM in the germline V gene. Trimming left V 4 bases short and J 3 bases short, with 10 bases between. CDR3 residues: CASSSPAANQPQHF. Here the CDR3 DNA reads TGTGCCAGCAGTTCCCCGGCAGCCAATCAGCCCCAGCATTTT.

This clonotype has a handful of counts. The chain combines TRBV11-3 with TRBJ2-1, with 10 bases aligning to TRBD1. The ends lost 1 base at V and 4 bases at J; junction bases unmatched: 4. Germline assignment: CDR1 SGHNT and CDR2 YENEEA. This CDR3 spans 16 amino acids. DNA for the CDR3: TGTGCCAGCAGCTTAGTTTGGGACAGGGGTTACAATGAGCAGTTCTTC. Residues: CASSLVWDRGYNEQFF.

This clonotype was counted a few times. This chain connects TRBV7-3 to TRBJ1-1; TRBD1 is a possible D gene (5 bases). The V gene lost 5 bases and the J gene lost 1 base, with 8 bases spanning the gap. In germline, CDR1 is SGHTA, CDR2 FQGTGA. The CDR3 is 13 amino acids. DNA for the CDR3: TGTGCCAGCAGCAAAAGGGGGAACACTGAAGCTTTCTTT. Translated, it gives CASSKRGNTEAFF.

There are a few counts of this clonotype. The gene calls are TRBV27 and TRBJ1-1, with D possibly matching TRBD1 (5 bases). Germline-derived CDR1 and CDR2 are MNHEY and SMNVEV (reference sequence). V was pared by 6 bases and J by 5 bases, with 16 bases between. The CDR3 loop spans 14 amino acids. The chain's CDR3 is CASRLVGPGTEAFF. CDR3 sequence (DNA): TGTGCCAGCAGACTGGTGGGGCCGGGGACTGAAGCTTTCTTT.

This clonotype was seen more than once but under ten times. The gene calls are TRBV6-2 or TRBV6-3 and TRBJ2-4; D is unresolved. There are 11 residues in the CDR3. Germline V gives CDR1 MNHEY, CDR2 SVGEGT. The germline V and J ends were trimmed by 8 bases and 8 bases, with 10 bases remaining between them. The CDR3 loop is CASRRADIQYF. CDR3 sequence (DNA): TGTGCCAGCCGTAGGGCGGACATTCAGTACTTC.

The chain combines TRBV27 with TRBJ2-5, with D perhaps assigned TRBD1 or TRBD2 (5 bases each). Per the germline V gene, CDR1 is MNHEY and CDR2 is SMNVEV (reference sequence). The CDR3 extends over 14 amino acids. The germline V and J ends were trimmed by 2 bases and 5 bases, with 12 bases remaining between them. The CDR3 loop reads CASSLIGTAETQYF. CDR3 nucleotide sequence: TGTGCCAGCAGTTTAATTGGGACGGCGGAGACCCAGTACTTC.

This clonotype was seen a single time. One end of the junction is discordant with germline, which a read error may explain. The chain combines TRBV4-3 with TRBJ1-1; D is perhaps TRBD1 (6 bases). The CDR3 contains 14 residues. The germline V gene encodes CDR1 LGHNA and CDR2 YSLEER. Here the CDR3 reads CASSQTRGNTGAFF. CDR3 DNA: TGCGCCAGCAGCCAAACCAGGGGAAACACTGGAGCTTTCTTT.

The chain recombines TRBV5-1 with TRBJ2-6; D is uncertain. The CDR3 has 17 amino acids. V dropped 0 bases and J dropped 1 base, with 11 bases sitting between them. CDR1 SGHRS and CDR2 YFSETQ come from the germline V gene. The CDR3 DNA is TGCGCCAGCAGCTTGGTGGTTCCGGAGTCTGGGGCCAACGTCCTGACTTTC. Encoded protein: CASSLVVPESGANVLTF.

The CDR3 DNA follows: TGTGCCATCAAGCGCCAAGGGGAGCAGTACTTC. Protein: CAIKRQGEQYF. The genes are TRBV10-3 and TRBJ2-7; no firm D call. V lost 7 bases, J lost 7 bases, and 11 bases lay in between. Germline assignment: CDR1 ENHRY and CDR2 SYGVKD. This CDR3 has 11 amino acids.